This TCR beta chain emerged from a study of Ad26.COV2.S vaccination and SARS-CoV-2 variants. Study overall: A participant enrolled in the COV1001 Ad26.COV2.S trial arm provided the sample.

Described treatment: around 19 received Ad26.COV2.S at low or high dose, single or two shots; several received placebo; per-sample allocation not given. All samples were drawn on day 63, counting from the first vaccine or placebo injection. The CDR3 extends over 14 amino acids. Germline CDR1 SQVTM, CDR2 ANQGSEA. Between the trimmed V and J ends, which lost 6 bases and 1 base, there was a span of 12 bases. This table comes from immunoSEQ multiplex PCR, and its TCRdb copy is limited to in-frame clones, with some not included. The repertoire holds around 450,000 clones, with approximately 92% as singletons.

The V and J genes are TRBV29-1 and TRBJ1-4; no reliable D call. This receptor was obtained from a person between 18 and 65 years old who received the Ad26.COV2.S COVID-19 vaccine or a placebo. The source was peripheral blood, collected in a trial of Ad26.COV2.S vaccine versus placebo. The CDR3 bases are TGCAGCGTCCAGCCCGGGTTAACTAATGAAAAACTGTTTTTT. It is translated as CSVQPGLTNEKLFF.